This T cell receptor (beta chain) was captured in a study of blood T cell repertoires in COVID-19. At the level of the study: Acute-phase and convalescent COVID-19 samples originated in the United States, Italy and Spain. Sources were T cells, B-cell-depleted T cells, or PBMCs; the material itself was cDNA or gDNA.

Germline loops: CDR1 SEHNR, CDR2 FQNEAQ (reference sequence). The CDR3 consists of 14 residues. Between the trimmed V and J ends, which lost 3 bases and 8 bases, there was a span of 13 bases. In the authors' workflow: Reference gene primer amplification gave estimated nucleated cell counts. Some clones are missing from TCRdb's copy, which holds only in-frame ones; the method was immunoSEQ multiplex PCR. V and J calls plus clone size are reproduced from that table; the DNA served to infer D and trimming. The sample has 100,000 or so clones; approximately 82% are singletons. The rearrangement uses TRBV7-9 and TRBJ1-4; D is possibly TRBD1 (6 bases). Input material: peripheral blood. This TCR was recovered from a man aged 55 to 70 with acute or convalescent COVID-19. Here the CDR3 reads CASSLTGRGEKLFF. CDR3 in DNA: TGTGCCAGCAGCTTGACGGGTAGGGGGGAAAAACTGTTTTTT.